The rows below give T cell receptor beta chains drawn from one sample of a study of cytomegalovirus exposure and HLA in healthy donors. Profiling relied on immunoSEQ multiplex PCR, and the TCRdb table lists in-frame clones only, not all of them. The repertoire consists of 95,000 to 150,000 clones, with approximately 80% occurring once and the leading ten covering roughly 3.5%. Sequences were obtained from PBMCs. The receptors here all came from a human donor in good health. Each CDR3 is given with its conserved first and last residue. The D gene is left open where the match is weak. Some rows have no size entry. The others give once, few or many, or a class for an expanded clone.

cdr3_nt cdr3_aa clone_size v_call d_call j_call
TGTGCCAGCAGCCCAGTGGGACTAGCGGGAGGGCTTGAGCAGTTCTTC CASSPVGLAGGLEQFF NA TRBV11-2 TRBD2 TRBJ2-1
TGTGCCAGCAGTGAAGTGGGGGGTACGCAGTATTTT CASSEVGGTQYF NA TRBV6-5 NA TRBJ2-3
TGTGCCAGCAGGAGACCGGGACAGGGAGTGTGGGCTTTCTTT CASRRPGQGVWAFF NA TRBV6-6 TRBD1 TRBJ1-1
TGCGCCAGCAGCCCCGGGGACAGGGGACAAGAGACCCAGTACTTC CASSPGDRGQETQYF few TRBV5-1 TRBD1 TRBJ2-5
TGTGCCAGCAGCTTGGCTTTGAACACTGAAGCTTTCTTT CASSLALNTEAFF few TRBV5-4 NA TRBJ1-1
TGTGCCAGAAGCTTACAGGGGGTTGGGGAAAAACTGTTTTTT CARSLQGVGEKLFF NA TRBV5-3 TRBD1 TRBJ1-4
TGCAGTCAGGGGGATCTCACTGAAGCTTTCTTT CSQGDLTEAFF NA TRBV20-1 TRBD1 TRBJ1-1
TGTGCCAGCAGTTCTGCTGCCCACCCGACCTCGGGTGAGCAGTTCTTC CASSSAAHPTSGEQFF few TRBV6-5 NA TRBJ2-1
TGTGCCAGCAGCGCGGTCCTTTCTGGGGCCAACGTCCTGACTTTC CASSAVLSGANVLTF many TRBV28 NA TRBJ2-6
TGTGCCACCAGCATGGACAGGGCTCTCTTAACTGAAGCTTTCTTT CATSMDRALLTEAFF few TRBV15 TRBD1 TRBJ1-1
TGTGCCAGCAGACCCGGACAGGGCTACGAGCAGTACTTC CASRPGQGYEQYF NA TRBV6-5 TRBD1 TRBJ2-7
TGTGCCAGCAGTGACTCCGGGACTAGCGGGAGTAATGAGCAGTTCTTC CASSDSGTSGSNEQFF few TRBV6-4 TRBD2 TRBJ2-1
TGTGCCAGCAGCCGGGGACTAGCGGGAGTAGTTAATGAGCAGTTCTTC CASSRGLAGVVNEQFF NA TRBV5-6 TRBD2 TRBJ2-1
TGTGCCAGTAGTATTGCGGGGACAGCAAATTCACCCCTCCACTTT CASSIAGTANSPLHF NA TRBV19 TRBD1 TRBJ1-6
TGTGCCAGCAGTGATGTTCGGGGGGGCGATTGGCATGAGCAGTTCTTC CASSDVRGGDWHEQFF NA TRBV25-1 TRBD2 TRBJ2-1
TGTGCCAGCAGCTTAGAAGGGGCTACGGCAGATACGCAGTATTTT CASSLEGATADTQYF NA TRBV11-3 NA TRBJ2-3
TGTGCCAGCAGTTGGGACAGGGGGTTCGATGGCTACACCTTC CASSWDRGFDGYTF NA TRBV11-2 TRBD1 TRBJ1-2
TGTGCCAGTAGTATTGGCACGAGCGGCGGGCAGCCCCAGCATTTT CASSIGTSGGQPQHF NA TRBV19 NA TRBJ1-5
TGTGCCAGCAGCGGCAACAGGGAGTGGTATTCAGATACGCAGTATTTT CASSGNREWYSDTQYF NA TRBV9 NA TRBJ2-3
TGTGCCAGCAGCGTAGGTGGGACTAGCGGGAGGGCCTACAATGAGCAGTTCTTC CASSVGGTSGRAYNEQFF NA TRBV9 TRBD2 TRBJ2-1
TGTGCCAGCAGCCAAGCCAGGCAGGGGGAACAGCCCCAGCATTTT CASSQARQGEQPQHF NA TRBV4-2 TRBD1 TRBJ1-5
TGTGCCAGCAGTTTGGGGACAGGAGGCGGGTATGGCTACACCTTC CASSLGTGGGYGYTF NA TRBV28 TRBD1 TRBJ1-2